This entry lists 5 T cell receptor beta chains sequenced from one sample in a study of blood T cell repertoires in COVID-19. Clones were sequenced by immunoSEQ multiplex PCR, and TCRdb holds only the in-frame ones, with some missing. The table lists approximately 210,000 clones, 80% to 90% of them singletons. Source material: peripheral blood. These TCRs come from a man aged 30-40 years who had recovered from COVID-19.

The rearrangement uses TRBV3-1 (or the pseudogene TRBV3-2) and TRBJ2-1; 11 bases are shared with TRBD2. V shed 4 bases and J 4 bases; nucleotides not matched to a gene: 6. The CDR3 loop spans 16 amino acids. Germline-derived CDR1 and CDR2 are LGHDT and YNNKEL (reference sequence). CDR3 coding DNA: TGTGCCAGCAGCCGTATTAGCGGGGGGGTATACAATGAGCAGTTCTTC. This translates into CASSRISGGVYNEQFF.

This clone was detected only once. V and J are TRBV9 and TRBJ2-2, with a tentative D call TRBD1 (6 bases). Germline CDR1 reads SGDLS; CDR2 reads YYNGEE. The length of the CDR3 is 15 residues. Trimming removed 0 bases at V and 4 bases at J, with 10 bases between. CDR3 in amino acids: CASSVGNRATGELFF. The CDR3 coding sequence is TGTGCCAGCAGCGTAGGTAACAGGGCCACCGGGGAGCTGTTTTTT.

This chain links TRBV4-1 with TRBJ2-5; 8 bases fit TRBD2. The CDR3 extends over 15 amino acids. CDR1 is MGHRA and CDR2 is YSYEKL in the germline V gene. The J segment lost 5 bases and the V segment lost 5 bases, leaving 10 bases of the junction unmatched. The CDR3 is CASSASPGLGETQYF. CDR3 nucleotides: TGCGCCAGCAGCGCCTCCCCGGGACTAGGGGAGACCCAGTACTTC.

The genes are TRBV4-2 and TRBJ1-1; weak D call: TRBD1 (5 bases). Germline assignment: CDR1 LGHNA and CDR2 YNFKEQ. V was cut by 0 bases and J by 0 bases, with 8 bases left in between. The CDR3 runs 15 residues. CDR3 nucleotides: TGTGCCAGCAGCCAAGAATCAGGGCTGAACACTGAAGCTTTCTTT. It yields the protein CASSQESGLNTEAFF.

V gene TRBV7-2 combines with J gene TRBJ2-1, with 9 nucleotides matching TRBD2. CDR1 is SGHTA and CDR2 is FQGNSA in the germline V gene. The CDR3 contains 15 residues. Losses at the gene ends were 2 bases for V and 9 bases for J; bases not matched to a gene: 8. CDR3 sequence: CASSLRSGGRGEQFF. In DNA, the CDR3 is TGTGCCAGCAGCTTAAGAAGCGGGGGGCGGGGTGAGCAGTTCTTC.